This entry lists 21 T cell receptor beta chains sequenced from one sample in a study of blood T cell repertoires in COVID-19. TCRdb's copy holds only in-frame clones and misses some; the assay was immunoSEQ multiplex PCR. The profile shows under 20,000 clones, roughly 81% of them singletons. The sequencing sample was made of peripheral blood. These receptor sequences come from a man aged 60 to 75 with acute or convalescent COVID-19.

The chain couples TRBV10-3 to TRBJ1-2; 9 bases fit TRBD1. This CDR3 has 11 residues. The trim removed 8 bases at V and 6 bases at J, leaving 1 base unmatched. The germline CDR1 and CDR2 sequences are ENHRY and SYGVKD. The CDR3 sequence is CAIGTGNGYTF. For the CDR3, the DNA is TGTGCCATCGGGACAGGGAATGGCTACACCTTC.

This clone appeared a single time. The genes are TRBV4-1 and TRBJ1-5; no reliable D call. V was clipped by 0 bases and J by 2 bases, with 14 bases between them. CDR3 size: 17 residues. Germline CDR1 reads MGHRA; CDR2 reads YSYEKL. The CDR3 DNA follows: TGCGCCAGCAGCCAAGATAGAGAAGGCGGCGGCAATCAGCCCCAGCATTTT. Translation gives CASSQDREGGGNQPQHF.

This clone was seen only a few times. V gene TRBV5-6 combines with J gene TRBJ1-2; D remains unclear. The CDR3 consists of 14 residues. Germline V gene sequence: CDR1 SGHDT, CDR2 YYEEEE. Trimming left V 3 bases short and J 6 bases short, with 15 bases between. The CDR3 sequence: CASSWVGGQNGYTF. The CDR3 region has the DNA TGTGCCAGCAGCTGGGTCGGCGGGCAGAATGGCTACACCTTC.

This chain connects TRBV6-5 to TRBJ1-1; tentatively, D is TRBD1 (5 bases). This CDR3 spans 12 amino acids. Trimming stripped 7 bases from V and 1 base from J, with 7 bases between. The germline V gene encodes CDR1 MNHEY and CDR2 SVGAGI. CDR3 DNA sequence: TGTGCCAGCATTAGGGGGAACACTGAAGCTTTCTTT. This sequence encodes CASIRGNTEAFF.

The chain employs TRBV18 and TRBJ1-1; D not resolved. The V gene lost 2 bases and the J gene lost 8 bases, with 12 bases spanning the gap. This CDR3 region has 13 residues. Looked up from germline, CDR1 is KGHSH and CDR2 is LQKENI. The CDR3 loop reads CASSPDYSTEAFF. DNA for the CDR3: TGTGCCAGCTCACCAGACTACAGCACAGAAGCTTTCTTT. The variable domain in full, with the rest retrieved from reference TRBV18 and TRBJ1-1, is NAGVMQNPRHLVRRRGQEARLRCSPMKGHSHVYWYRQLPEEGLKFMVYLQKENIIDESGMPKERFSAEFPKEGPSILRIQQVVRGDSAAYFCASSPDYSTEAFFGQGTRLTVV.

The chain combines TRBV25-1 with TRBJ2-7; maybe TRBD1 (7 bases). This CDR3 is built from 14 residues. Germline CDR1 is MGHDK and CDR2 is SYGVNS. V was trimmed by 5 bases and J by 2 bases, leaving 13 bases between them. This chain's CDR3 is CASSPPGGPYEQYF. The CDR3 region has the DNA TGTGCCAGCAGTCCCCCAGGGGGGCCCTACGAGCAGTACTTC.

The CDR3 loop is CASSLPGLEFRETQYF. For the CDR3, the DNA is TGTGCCAGCAGCTTACCGGGGTTAGAATTCCGGGAGACCCAGTACTTC. This sequence joins TRBV11-2 and TRBJ2-5, with D possibly TRBD2 on 5 matching bases. CDR3 length: 16 amino acids. Trimming cost V 2 bases and J 5 bases, with 18 bases left between them. Germline V CDR1 and CDR2: SGHAT, FQNNGV.

This clone has just a few counts. V is TRBV30 and J is TRBJ2-5; 10 bases match TRBD2. The CDR3 is 15 residues long. The germline CDR1 and CDR2 sequences are GTSNPN and SVGIG (reference sequence). J gave up 5 bases and V 2 bases, and 8 bases lay outside the gene matches. The CDR3 nucleotides read TGTGCCTGGAGTAGGGCTAGCGGGGGACCGGAGACCCAGTACTTC. As protein: CAWSRASGGPETQYF.

The chain couples TRBV6-1 to TRBJ2-5; the D gene is possibly TRBD2 (6 bases). This CDR3 comprises 14 residues. The V end lost 2 bases, the J end lost 5 bases, and 12 bases lay between the germline ends. CDR1 is MNHNS, CDR2 SASEGT, per germline. CDR3 protein: CASSEKTGRETQYF. CDR3 coding DNA: TGTGCCAGCAGTGAAAAAACGGGGAGGGAGACCCAGTACTTC.

In its sample, this clone was seen a few times. The CDR3 region is CASSLVGREGTDTQYF. The CDR3 nucleotides are TGTGCCAGCAGCTTAGTCGGTAGGGAGGGCACAGATACGCAGTATTTT. The chain combines TRBV7-9 with TRBJ2-3; a possible D gene is TRBD2 (6 bases). The germline V gene has CDR1 SEHNR and CDR2 FQNEAQ (reference sequence). This CDR3 is built from 16 residues. V lost 1 base, J lost 1 base, and 12 bases lay in between.

The J gene is TRBJ2-5, the V gene TRBV29-1; D possibly corresponds to TRBD2 (5 bases). Between the trimmed V and J ends, which lost 4 bases and 2 bases, there was a span of 11 bases. The germline V gene has CDR1 SQVTM and CDR2 ANQGSEA. CDR3 size: 13 residues. The CDR3 DNA follows: TGCAGCGTTGGTCCGGACTTGCAAGAGACCCAGTACTTC. Translated, it gives CSVGPDLQETQYF.

This clone was counted once. The rearrangement links TRBV5-1 to TRBJ1-2, with D tentatively TRBD1 (6 bases). This CDR3 has 14 residues. Germline loops: CDR1 SGHRS, CDR2 YFSETQ. The V end lost 1 base, the J end lost 6 bases, and 13 bases lay between the germline ends. The CDR3 DNA reads TGCGCCAGCAGCTTGAGTCAGGGGTCGGATGGCTACACCTTC. Its translation: CASSLSQGSDGYTF.

This chain joins TRBV18 and TRBJ2-5; 9 bases align to TRBD2. Unmatched junction bases numbered 10, after V lost 6 bases and J lost 5 bases. This CDR3 has 15 residues. Per germline, CDR1 KGHSH and CDR2 LQKENI. The CDR3, as DNA: TGTGCCAGCTCCCTGCAGCGGGGGGCCGTTGAGACCCAGTACTTC. Translating gives CASSLQRGAVETQYF. Full variable domain (rest looked up from reference TRBV18 and TRBJ2-5): NAGVMQNPRHLVRRRGQEARLRCSPMKGHSHVYWYRQLPEEGLKFMVYLQKENIIDESGMPKERFSAEFPKEGPSILRIQQVVRGDSAAYFCASSLQRGAVETQYFGPGTRLLVL.

This clone has a single count. The chain uses TRBV5-1 and TRBJ1-4; D may be TRBD1 (6 bases). CDR3 length: 14 amino acids. CDR1 is SGHRS, CDR2 YFSETQ, per germline. Trimming removed 4 bases at V and 4 bases at J, with 11 bases between. In DNA, the CDR3 is TGCGCCAGCAGCAACAACAGGGATAATGAAAAACTGTTTTTT. Amino acid sequence: CASSNNRDNEKLFF.

The CDR3 DNA is TGTGCCAGCAGCTCGGGGGGATTAAGCAATCAGCCCCAGCATTTT. It is translated as CASSSGGLSNQPQHF. This sequence joins TRBV5-4 and TRBJ1-5; D might be TRBD1 (5 bases). The V and J ends lost 3 bases and 1 base respectively, with 11 bases between them. Germline CDR1 and CDR2: SGHNT and YYREEE (reference sequence). This CDR3 contains 15 residues. The complete variable domain, with remaining parts taken from reference TRBV5-4 and TRBJ1-5, reads ETGVTQSPTHLIKTRGQQVTLRCSSQSGHNTVSWYQQALGQGPQFIFQYYREEENGRGNFPPRFSGLQFPNYSSELNVNALELDDSALYLCASSSGGLSNQPQHFGDGTRLSIL.

The CDR3 loop reads CASSQPQGRTPYEQYF. CDR3 DNA sequence: TGCGCCAGCAGCCAACCACAGGGGCGAACACCCTACGAGCAGTACTTC. V is TRBV4-1 and J is TRBJ2-7, with 7 bases identical to TRBD1. Germline CDR1 reads MGHRA; CDR2 reads YSYEKL. V trimming: 2 bases; J trimming: 2 bases; junction bases outside the gene matches: 9. The CDR3 extends over 16 amino acids.

The chain links TRBV5-1 to TRBJ1-1; TRBD1 agrees at 10 bases. The CDR3 runs to 14 residues. CDR1 SGHRS and CDR2 YFSETQ come from the germline V gene. V was pared by 2 bases and J by 6 bases, with 4 bases of the junction left unmatched. In DNA, the CDR3 is TGCGCCAGCAGCTTAGGACAGGGGGGCCCTGAAGCTTTCTTT. Translation: CASSLGQGGPEAFF.

The J gene is TRBJ1-1, the V gene TRBV19; perhaps TRBD1 as D (5 bases). Germline V gives CDR1 LNHDA, CDR2 SQIVND (reference sequence). The CDR3 covers 14 residues. Trimming cost V 2 bases and J 5 bases, with 12 bases left between them. Here the CDR3 reads CASSISGMETEAFF. As DNA, the CDR3 is TGTGCCAGTAGTATATCAGGGATGGAAACTGAAGCTTTCTTT.

The chain employs TRBV19 and TRBJ1-5, with D unclear. Germline V gene sequence: CDR1 LNHDA, CDR2 SQIVND (reference sequence). The ends were cut back, 5 bases at V and 9 bases at J, with 14 bases in the middle. The CDR3 totals 13 residues. CDR3 protein: CASSALSSWPQHF. In DNA form, the CDR3 reads TGTGCCAGTAGTGCCCTAAGTTCGTGGCCCCAGCATTTT.

This clone was observed a handful of times. The chain joins TRBV2 to TRBJ2-2; 10 nucleotides align to TRBD2. V lost 6 bases and J lost 5; bases outside the gene matches: 9. The CDR3 has 16 amino acids. CDR1 and CDR2 from the germline V gene are SNHLY and FYNNEI. The CDR3 loop is CASSGVAGGGTGELFF. DNA for the CDR3: TGTGCCAGCAGCGGGGTAGCGGGGGGCGGTACCGGGGAGCTGTTTTTT.

The chain employs TRBV4-2 and TRBJ1-4; TRBD1 agrees at 9 bases. The junction had 7 bases not matched to a gene; V was cut back by 0 bases and J by 8 bases. Germline V gene data show CDR1 as LGHNA and CDR2 as YNFKEQ. The CDR3 runs 16 residues. In nucleotides, the CDR3 is TGTGCCAGCAGCCAAGACGGGACAGGGAAAGGGGAAAAACTGTTTTTT. Translation gives CASSQDGTGKGEKLFF.